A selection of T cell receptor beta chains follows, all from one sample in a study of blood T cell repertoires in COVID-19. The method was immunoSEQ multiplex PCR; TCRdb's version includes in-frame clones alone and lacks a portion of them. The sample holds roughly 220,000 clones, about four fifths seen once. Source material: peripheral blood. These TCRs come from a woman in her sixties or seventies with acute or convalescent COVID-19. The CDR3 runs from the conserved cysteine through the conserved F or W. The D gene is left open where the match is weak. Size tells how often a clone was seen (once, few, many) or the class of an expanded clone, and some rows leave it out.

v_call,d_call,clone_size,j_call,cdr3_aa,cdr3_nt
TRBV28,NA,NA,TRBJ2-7,CASSLLTASYEQYF,TGTGCCAGCAGTTTATTGACAGCCTCCTACGAGCAGTACTTC
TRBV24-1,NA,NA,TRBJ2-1,CATSDLSASSYNEQFF,TGTGCCACCAGTGATTTGTCAGCTAGCTCCTACAATGAGCAGTTCTTC
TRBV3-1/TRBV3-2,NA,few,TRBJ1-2,CASSQDRGNYGYTF,TGTGCCAGCAGCCAAGACAGGGGTAACTATGGCTACACCTTC
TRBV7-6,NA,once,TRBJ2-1,CASSAVTDPRDSYNEQFF,TGTGCCAGCAGCGCTGTGACCGACCCGCGGGACTCCTACAATGAGCAGTTCTTC
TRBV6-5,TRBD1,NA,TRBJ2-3,CASSVGTGSTDTQYF,TGTGCCAGCTCCGTTGGGACAGGTAGCACAGATACGCAGTATTTT
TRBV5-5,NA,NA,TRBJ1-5,CASSHSPPGARQPQHF,TGTGCCAGCAGCCACAGTCCCCCAGGGGCGCGCCAGCCCCAGCATTTT
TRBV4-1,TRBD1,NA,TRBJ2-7,CASSQEDRSYEQYF,TGCGCCAGCAGCCAGGAGGACAGGTCCTACGAGCAGTACTTC
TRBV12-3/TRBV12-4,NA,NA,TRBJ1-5,CASSLLRNQPQHF,TGTGCCAGCAGTTTACTCCGCAATCAGCCCCAGCATTTT
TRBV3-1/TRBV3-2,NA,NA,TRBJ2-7,CASRGGAGHSYEQYF,TGTGCCAGCAGGGGCGGCGCGGGGCACTCCTACGAGCAGTACTTC
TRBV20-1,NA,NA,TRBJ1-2,CSDRQVYGYTF,TGCAGTGATAGACAGGTCTATGGCTACACCTTC
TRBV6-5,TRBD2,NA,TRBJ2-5,CASSYELAGGPETQYF,TGTGCCAGCAGTTACGAGCTAGCGGGGGGCCCGGAGACCCAGTACTTC
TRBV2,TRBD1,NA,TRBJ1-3,CASNRGRGTFGNTIYF,TGTGCCAGCAACAGGGGCCGCGGTACTTTTGGAAACACCATATATTTT
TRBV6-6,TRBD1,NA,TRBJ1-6,CASSPGTGVSVYNSPLHF,TGTGCCAGCAGTCCTGGGACAGGGGTCTCAGTTTATAATTCACCCCTCCACTTT
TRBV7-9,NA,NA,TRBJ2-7,CASSSGFYEQYF,TGTGCCAGCAGCTCGGGGTTCTACGAGCAGTACTTC
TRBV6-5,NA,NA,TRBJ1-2,CASSQQTNYGYTF,TGTGCCAGCAGTCAACAGACAAACTATGGCTACACCTTC
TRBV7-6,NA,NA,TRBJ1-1,CASSQAGLPTEAFF,TGTGCCAGCAGTCAGGCAGGGTTGCCCACTGAAGCTTTCTTT
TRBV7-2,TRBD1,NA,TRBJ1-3,CASSLRGQGWNTIYF,TGTGCCAGCAGCTTAAGGGGACAGGGGTGGAACACCATATATTTT
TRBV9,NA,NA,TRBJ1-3,CARRRKIISGNTIYF,TGTGCCAGACGGAGGAAAATCATCTCTGGAAACACCATATATTTT
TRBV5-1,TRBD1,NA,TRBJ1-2,CASSGGSGTGNYGYTF,TGCGCCAGCAGCGGGGGATCAGGGACAGGCAACTATGGCTACACCTTC